This T cell receptor beta chain was sequenced during a study of HIV-infected patients and healthy controls (dated by TCRdb to between 2013 and 2015). Looking at the study overall: After three months of therapy, CD4 counts in about 90% of the 16 patients increased to a modest but significant degree while remaining below normal ranges. No consistent shift in CD8 counts was seen during early therapy, whereas a slight rise was seen in the CD4:CD8 ratio. After a further year of therapy, viral load was undetectable in all patients, having already become undetectable in about 75% of the 16 patients by the second bleed. Relative to controls, total CDR3 counts per chain did not differ significantly, and patients lacked overall T-cell lymphocytopenia. Whether deep TCR repertoire sequencing of small blood samples from HIV patients could capture immune perturbation and reconstitution was tested in the study. The study at large found these results: Differing numbers of distinct sequences in patients and controls hindered comparison, and size-matching assigned excessive weight to rare events in the HIV-infected data. Using whole blood restricted sequencing depth and prevented separating the dynamics of distinct T-cell subpopulations. Donor HLA types were not determined in the study. In the samples, alpha-beta chain pairing was left undetermined. By Jaccard index and by the count of highly shared sequences, healthy controls shared more CDR3s between individuals than HIV+ patients did. Significantly different mean usage between HIV-infected patients and controls was observed for eight alpha and eight beta V genes. Size-matched repertoire data did not replicate the apparent post-therapy recovery of the Gini index in HIV-infected patients. The observed differences in diversity could not be explained by the slight differences in age and sex profiles between the study cohorts. Processing included only sixteen HIV-infected individuals, and this was regarded by the authors as a major limit on how widely the findings apply. Most CMV-associated CDR3s became more frequent during therapy, although their change was not significant, whereas HIV-associated CDR3s showed a significant decrease in frequency. Alpha-chain CDR3s from MAIT cells appeared at high frequency in healthy controls but were severely depleted in HIV+ repertoires. Oligoclonality may be reflected in the significantly higher mean Gini indices of HIV-infected repertoires compared with controls. Compared with untreated HIV+ repertoires, healthy control repertoires had roughly threefold more distinct CDR3s and higher Shannon diversity.

This clonotype came up many times. Its antigen is not yet known. Base qualities are not provided; no much larger clone lies one nucleotide away. SuperScript III was used to reverse transcribe 500 ng RNA with primers targeting the alpha and beta constant regions. Separate libraries for the alpha and beta chains were generated through chain-specific third strand synthesis that incorporated multiplexing indices. The protocol used a single primer pair to amplify all rearrangements within a chain, which avoided primer bias, and attached molecular barcodes to each cDNA molecule. Purified cDNA was joined by T4 RNA Ligase 1 to a 5' RACE adapter carrying a random hexamer and the SP2 sequencing primer site. The authors primed second strand synthesis from the SP2 site with Phusion polymerase and used slow temperature ramps to favor optimal annealing. Two random hexamer sequences, both added before amplification and joined together, made up the 12-nucleotide barcode of each molecule. A short first PCR added P5 and P7 adapter elements plus a second index, followed by a roughly 23-cycle amplification PCR with P5s and P7 primers. Libraries received 27 PCR cycles in total, were quantified on a Qubit, sized on a Bioanalyzer, and diluted to 4 nM. The normalized libraries were sequenced on an Illumina MiSeq using 2 x 250 paired-end kits. Into approximately 9.7 ul Tris-Cl, the reverse transcription reactions were eluted following cleanup on MinElute columns. A 1:1 ratio of AMPure XP beads was used to clean the adapter ligations after they had run for around 25 hours at 16 degrees C. The source study handled its data this way. A modified Decombinator that output V, J, insert and barcode information was used to process the demultiplexed FASTQ files. Sequences that shared a barcode but differed from the dominant sequence were discarded as errors, and original cDNA molecules were estimated by counting barcodes clustered at Levenshtein distance 3. The R packages ineq, vegan, igraph and RCytoscape were used for downstream analyses, together with IMGT nomenclature and CDR3 definitions. V gene usage was computed over distinct sequences, each TCR counted once to avoid skew from clonal expansion. Unique CDR3 amino acid sequences within a donor were connected in similarity networks whenever two sequences differed by a single Levenshtein edit. Published HIV-specific CDR3s (approximately 100 alpha, 600 to 900 beta) and CMV-specific CDR3s (around 13 alpha, roughly 250 beta) were assembled and queried against the repertoires. Random subsampling to size-matched repertoires showed patients' decreased diversity was not caused by their lower sequence numbers. TCRdb applied fastp at Q25 and MiXCR to the public reads, then kept only in-frame beta chains. When rows share a CDR3 protein, they turn into one entry using the most common DNA and genes. TCRdb, not the authors, supplied the V and J calls. In this sample the table shows approximately 9,300 distinct CDR3 sequences, about 9.4% of which occur a single time. Approximately 17% of the sample comes from the top ten.

Taken from cysteine to phenylalanine, the CDR3 has 13 residues. The only DNA kept is the CDR3, 39 bases in frame from the first base. The germline V gene sets CDR1 to SQVTM and CDR2 to ANQGSEA. Compared with germline, V lacks 7 bases and J lacks 3 bases; bases without a gene match: 8. Whole blood was used without cell fractionation, so the repertoire reflected all unsorted peripheral T cells. For RNA extraction, a 2.5 ml sample of peripheral blood was drawn into Tempus tubes. HIV-infected adults not yet given antiretroviral therapy and scheduled to start treatment were recruited, and the first sixteen eligible patients underwent processing. Treatment interruptions were among the grounds for excluding patients from enrollment, as were febrile or AIDS-related illness, tumors, hepatitis B or C coinfection, immunomodulatory therapy and recent vaccination. Residual genomic DNA was removed with the TURBO-DNase kit and globin mRNA was depleted with GLOBINclear. Pretreatment blood was drawn from HIV-infected patients immediately prior to the initiation of antiretroviral therapy.

The sequence was collected from an adult with HIV infection. The sequenced sample was blood, obtained before antiretroviral therapy. Recombination linked TRBV29-1 to TRBJ1-1, and 7 junction bases match TRBD1. In nucleotides, the sequence is TGCAGCGCCATAGACACAGGGGACACTGAAGCTTTCTTT. Its protein product is CSAIDTGDTEAFF.